This T cell receptor (beta chain) derives from a study of T cell responses to AZD1222 COVID-19 vaccine. Overall study context: Analysis merged second doses at about 4 or about 12 weeks.

Clones were sequenced by immunoSEQ multiplex PCR, and TCRdb holds only the in-frame ones, with some missing. The data hold 200,000 or so clones, with roughly 92% observed a single time. The CDR3 length is 14 residues. In germline, CDR1 is SGDLS, CDR2 YYNGEE. Between the trimmed V and J ends, which lost 4 bases and 7 bases, there was a span of 15 bases. The sample consisted of peripheral blood, taken on day 0 of AZD1222 vaccination. The TCR comes from an adult in good health. The chain links TRBV9 to TRBJ1-5; a weak D match, TRBD1 (6 bases). The CDR3 DNA sequence: TGTGCCAGCAGCCCAACAGGGTTCGGCCAGCCCCAGCATTTT. Its protein product is CASSPTGFGQPQHF.